The rows below give T cell receptor beta chains drawn from one sample of a study of T-cell memory formation after mild COVID-19. TCRdb re-analysed the 5' RACE reads in MiXCR, keeping a single row per CDR3 protein. The sample lists roughly 410,000 distinct CDR3 sequences; approximately 24% were seen once. Input material: PBMCs or a T cell subset sorted from them (not recorded which). The receptors here all came from an adult woman who had mild COVID-19 (a few samples of this study predate the infection). Cell type and time point are not known. CDR3s include the opening cysteine and the closing phenylalanine or tryptophan. The D gene is left open where the match is weak. Where a row states a size, it is once, few, many or the class of an expanded clone; other rows omit it.

j_gene,v_gene,abundance,d_gene,CDR3aa,CDR3nt
TRBJ2-3,TRBV20-1,NA,NA,CSARVARSTDTQYF,TGCAGTGCTAGAGTAGCAAGAAGCACAGATACGCAGTATTTT
TRBJ1-1,TRBV4-1,few,NA,CASSLKQGGNTEAFF,TGCGCCAGCAGCCTTAAACAGGGAGGGAACACTGAAGCTTTCTTT
TRBJ2-2,TRBV7-9,NA,NA,CASSDTTGELFF,TGTGCCAGCAGCGACACTACCGGGGAGCTGTTTTTT
TRBJ1-1,TRBV6-5,few,TRBD1,CASTRDRVRTEAFF,TGTGCCAGCACCCGGGACAGGGTGAGGACTGAAGCTTTCTTT
TRBJ1-2,TRBV6-5,few,NA,CASSPQGVGGYTF,TGTGCCAGCAGCCCCCAAGGAGTTGGTGGCTACACCTTC
TRBJ2-1,TRBV4-1,few,TRBD1,CASSQWKGTGPNEQFF,TGCGCCAGCAGCCAATGGAAGGGGACAGGCCCCAATGAGCAGTTCTTC
TRBJ2-3,TRBV7-9,NA,NA,CASSLGSARDTQYF,TGTGCCAGCAGCTTAGGGTCAGCGAGAGATACGCAGTATTTT
TRBJ1-2,TRBV2,NA,NA,CASSEYGYTF,TGTGCCAGCAGTGAATATGGCTACACCTTC
TRBJ2-7,TRBV6-5,few,TRBD1,CASTRQGSYEQYF,TGTGCCAGCACCAGACAGGGCTCCTACGAGCAGTACTTC
TRBJ2-5,TRBV24-1,NA,NA,CATSDPPEETQYF,TGTGCCACCAGTGATCCTCCCGAAGAGACCCAGTACTTC
TRBJ1-2,TRBV24-1,few,TRBD1,CATSDSGQAYGYTF,TGTGCCACCAGTGACTCCGGACAGGCCTATGGCTACACCTTC
TRBJ2-4,TRBV12-3/TRBV12-4,NA,TRBD2,CASTPSRGGFRLENIQYF,TGTGCCAGCACCCCCAGCCGGGGGGGTTTCCGTTTGGAAAACATTCAGTACTTC
TRBJ2-1,TRBV19,few,NA,CASSPRAGNEQFF,TGTGCCAGTAGCCCCCGCGCTGGTAATGAGCAGTTCTTC
TRBJ2-7,TRBV7-9,few,TRBD2,CASSLAGGNEQYF,TGTGCCAGCAGCCTAGCGGGAGGGAACGAGCAGTACTTC
TRBJ2-7,TRBV2,few,TRBD2,CASSEISGRSYEQYF,TGTGCCAGCAGTGAAATTAGCGGGAGGAGTTACGAGCAGTACTTC
TRBJ2-5,TRBV7-9,NA,NA,CASSSPERVGTQYF,TGTGCCAGCAGCTCACCCGAGCGGGTAGGGACCCAGTACTTC
TRBJ1-1,TRBV24-1,few,TRBD1,CATSDTGAGNTEAFF,TGTGCCACCAGTGATACAGGGGCTGGGAACACTGAAGCTTTCTTT
TRBJ2-1,TRBV9,NA,TRBD1,CASSVVGGGSRTWNEQFF,TGTGCCAGCAGCGTAGTAGGGGGCGGGTCCCGAACCTGGAATGAGCAGTTCTTC
TRBJ2-1,TRBV5-1,many,NA,CASSLYNEQFF,TGTGCCAGCAGCTTATACAATGAGCAGTTCTTC
TRBJ2-5,TRBV2,NA,NA,CASTGQETQYF,TGTGCCAGCACGGGTCAAGAGACCCAGTACTTC
TRBJ2-7,TRBV12-3/TRBV12-4,NA,NA,CASSFGGLPYEQYF,TGTGCCAGCAGTTTTGGGGGGCTTCCCTACGAGCAGTACTTC
TRBJ2-7,TRBV24-1,NA,TRBD1,CAARGQDLYEQYF,TGTGCCGCAAGGGGACAGGACCTCTACGAGCAGTACTTC
TRBJ2-7,TRBV11-2,few,TRBD1,CASSLTGDYEQYF,TGTGCCAGCAGCCTGACAGGGGACTACGAGCAGTACTTC
TRBJ1-4,TRBV4-3,NA,NA,CASSQDDVEGTEKLFF,TGCGCCAGCAGCCAAGATGATGTGGAGGGGACAGAAAAACTGTTTTTT
TRBJ2-7,TRBV29-1,few,TRBD1,CSVARGLSEQYF,TGCAGCGTTGCCAGGGGGCTCAGCGAGCAGTACTTC
TRBJ2-1,TRBV20-1,few,TRBD2,CSARDRTSGVSYNEQFF,TGCAGTGCTAGAGATCGGACTAGCGGGGTCTCCTACAATGAGCAGTTCTTC
TRBJ2-3,TRBV5-1,NA,NA,CASSPGHLKSTDTQYF,TGCGCCAGCAGCCCGGGACACCTAAAAAGCACAGATACGCAGTATTTT
TRBJ2-7,TRBV5-6,NA,NA,CASSLPTVTYEQYF,TGTGCCAGCAGCTTACCGACCGTGACCTACGAGCAGTACTTC
TRBJ2-1,TRBV12-3/TRBV12-4,few,NA,CASSRGAGSYNEQFF,TGTGCCAGCAGTCGGGGGGCGGGCTCCTACAATGAGCAGTTCTTC
TRBJ2-2,TRBV12-3/TRBV12-4,NA,NA,CASRLGYTGELFF,TGTGCCAGCAGACTAGGCTATACCGGGGAGCTGTTTTTT
TRBJ1-1,TRBV5-1,NA,NA,CASSLGTAGDTEAFF,TGCGCCAGCAGCTTGGGGACGGCCGGTGACACTGAAGCTTTCTTT
TRBJ1-1,TRBV20-1,NA,TRBD1,CSARTGSGTEAFF,TGCAGTGCAAGGACAGGGAGCGGCACTGAAGCTTTCTTT
TRBJ1-2,TRBV5-5,few,NA,CASSLRTVNTF,TGTGCCAGCAGCCTCCGGACAGTTAACACCTTC